This T cell receptor (beta chain) was observed in a study of shared T cell receptors in the human thymus. The CDR3 length is 17 residues. Germline assignment: CDR1 SGHDN and CDR2 FVKESK. V shed 0 bases and J 0 bases; nucleotides not matched to a gene: 3. Profiled with immunoSEQ multiplex PCR; TCRdb holds only in-frame clones, not every one. The data show just under 550,000 clones, with around 78% seen just once and less than 0.015% held by the top ten. These data are also associated with another study on human thymus T cells.

This TCR derives from a boy younger than two with a congenital heart defect. Sample: thymocytes. The chain recombines TRBV14 with TRBJ2-4; 9 bases line up with TRBD2. In nucleotides, the CDR3 is TGTGCCAGCAGCCAAGACGCGGGGGGGCTAGCCAAAAACATTCAGTACTTC. The encoded protein is CASSQDAGGLAKNIQYF.